The TCR beta chain described here comes from a study of post-analysis software for immune sequencing data. Study-wide points: A few TRBV segments occurring more often in patients than controls included TRBV5-6, TRBV5-1 and TRBV20-1.

On this clonotype: What it recognizes is unknown.

Unique molecular identifiers were built into the TCR beta cDNA libraries. A population of about 0.95 to 10 million T cells gave rise to around 530,000 cDNA molecules. TCRdb independently ran MiXCR on the PCR reads; one entry per CDR3 protein. The sample contains more than 500,000 distinct CDR3 sequences, less than 40% of which appear only once. V was shortened by 5 bases and J by 7 bases, with 24 bases between the two germline ends. CDR3 size: 16 residues. CDR1 and CDR2 from the germline V gene are DFQATT and SNEGSKA (reference sequence). The sequenced sample consisted of blood. The rearrangement links TRBV20-1 to TRBJ1-5; maybe TRBD1 (5 bases). This receptor was obtained from a girl aged 2-17 years with multiple sclerosis. The CDR3 loop reads CSASYKPGTTLQPQHF. CDR3 DNA: TGCAGTGCTTCTTACAAGCCCGGGACCACATTGCAGCCCCAGCATTTT.